This T cell receptor beta chain was recorded in a study of metastatic and nonmetastatic thyroid tumors. Overall study results and limits: Malignant thyroid tumors reportedly exceeded benign nodules significantly in TCR beta diversity, with the difference appearing in blood and tumor.

Germline V CDR1 and CDR2: MNHNS, SASEGT. V trimming: 8 bases; J trimming: 7 bases; junction bases outside the gene matches: 10. This CDR3 comprises 15 residues. There are many counts of this clone. The antigen is undetermined. There were no patients who had received any treatment before thyroid surgery. TCRdb reanalyzed the PCR reads via MiXCR. The sample holds about 40,000 clones; over 10% are singletons and the top ten take roughly a quarter. The gene calls are TRBV6-1 and TRBJ2-1; 11 nucleotides match TRBD2. This clonotype originated in a female donor with papillary thyroid cancer or a benign thyroid nodule (not recorded which). Some clones in this sample may be carry-over from other donors' samples. The specimen was blood. The CDR3 loop reads CASCLLAGVANEQFF. DNA for the CDR3: TGTGCCAGCTGTCTACTAGCGGGAGTTGCAAATGAGCAGTTCTTC.